These 18 T cell receptor beta chains originate from one sample sequenced in a study of shared clonotypes between healthy human individuals. Profiled with immunoSEQ multiplex PCR; TCRdb holds only in-frame clones, not every one. Altogether about 2.4 million clones are present, around nine tenths being singletons, with the ten largest covering roughly 0.15%. The sample taken for sequencing was naive CD4+ T cells sorted from blood. The subset is: CD45RA+ positively selected. These receptor sequences come from a man younger than 30 in good health.

The chain employs TRBV2 and TRBJ1-1; D unclear. This CDR3 spans 12 amino acids. Germline V lookup: CDR1 SNHLY, CDR2 FYNNEI. V was clipped by 6 bases and J by 7 bases, with 12 bases between them. The CDR3 loop is CASSISSLEAFF. The CDR3 DNA reads TGTGCCAGCAGCATTTCCAGCCTTGAAGCTTTCTTT.

Of note for this clone: In the same sample, other DNA sequences code for this CDR3. This chain joins TRBV18 and TRBJ2-7, with TRBD2 matching over 11 bases. J lost 0 bases, V lost 3 bases, and 4 bases had no gene match. This CDR3 spans 16 amino acids. In germline, CDR1 is KGHSH, CDR2 LQKENI. Here the CDR3 DNA reads TGTGCCAGCTCACCTCCCGGGACTAGCGGCTCCTACGAGCAGTACTTC. Translating it yields CASSPPGTSGSYEQYF.

This chain connects TRBV11-2 to TRBJ1-1; D is ambiguous. V lost 2 bases and J lost 5, with 12 bases in between. CDR1 is SGHAT, CDR2 FQNNGV, per germline. The CDR3 runs to 14 residues. The DNA for the CDR3 is TGTGCCAGCAGCTTAAGTGTCCGAGGGACTGAAGCTTTCTTT. It encodes CASSLSVRGTEAFF. Full variable domain (missing parts from reference TRBV11-2 and TRBJ1-1): EAGVAQSPRYKIIEKRQSVAFWCNPISGHATLYWYQQILGQGPKLLIQFQNNGVVDDSQLPKDRFSAERLKGVDSTLKIQPAKLEDSAVYLCASSLSVRGTEAFFGQGTRLTVV.

This clone was observed a single time. The V gene is TRBV7-9, the J gene TRBJ1-4; no reliable D call. CDR1 is SEHNR, CDR2 FQNEAQ, per germline (reference sequence). The germline V and J ends were trimmed by 2 bases and 8 bases, with 15 bases remaining between them. This CDR3 has 15 residues. This CDR3 reads CASSLKESAREKLFF. In DNA, the CDR3 is TGTGCCAGCAGCTTAAAGGAAAGCGCCCGGGAAAAACTGTTTTTT.

As regards this clone: The sample contains more than one DNA sequence encoding this CDR3. V and J are TRBV18 and TRBJ2-7; D gene unclear. The CDR3 covers 14 residues. Germline V gives CDR1 KGHSH, CDR2 LQKENI. V lost 0 bases and J lost 3, with 9 bases in between. CDR3 sequence reads: CASSPPPGYYEQYF. Written as DNA, the CDR3 is TGTGCCAGCTCACCACCGCCCGGATACTACGAGCAGTACTTC. Together with reference TRBV18 and TRBJ2-7, the CDR3 gives the full variable domain: NAGVMQNPRHLVRRRGQEARLRCSPMKGHSHVYWYRQLPEEGLKFMVYLQKENIIDESGMPKERFSAEFPKEGPSILRIQQVVRGDSAAYFCASSPPPGYYEQYFGPGTRLTVT.

The rearrangement joins TRBV5-1 to TRBJ1-2; 7 nucleotides agree with TRBD1. Germline V gene data show CDR1 as SGHRS and CDR2 as YFSETQ. This CDR3 has 15 amino acids. The J segment lost 2 bases and the V segment lost 7 bases, leaving 11 bases of the junction unmatched. The CDR3 loop reads CASGQKPQGNYGYTF. DNA of the CDR3: TGCGCCAGCGGCCAAAAACCACAGGGGAACTATGGCTACACCTTC.

This clone was detected only once. The chain is built from TRBV18 and TRBJ2-5; 7 bases line up with TRBD2. This CDR3 has 16 residues. CDR1 is KGHSH and CDR2 is LQKENI in the germline V gene. Trimming took 3 bases from V and 2 from J; bases not matched to a gene: 9. The CDR3: CASSPTGTKQQETQYF. The CDR3 nucleotides are TGTGCCAGCTCACCGACTGGGACTAAACAACAAGAGACCCAGTACTTC.

A word on this clone: This sample also contains other DNA sequences that code for the same CDR3. The J gene is TRBJ1-4, the V gene TRBV5-1, with 10 bases matching TRBD1. Germline CDR1 reads SGHRS; CDR2 reads YFSETQ. This CDR3 spans 14 amino acids. The J segment lost 8 bases and the V segment lost 4 bases, leaving 5 bases of the junction unmatched. The CDR3 sequence: CASSPGQGREKLFF. As DNA, the CDR3 is TGCGCCAGCAGCCCGGGACAGGGGAGGGAAAAACTGTTTTTT. Based on the CDR3 plus reference TRBV5-1 and TRBJ1-4, the full variable domain is KAGVTQTPRYLIKTRGQQVTLSCSPISGHRSVSWYQQTPGQGLQFLFEYFSETQRNKGNFPGRFSGRQFSNSRSEMNVSTLELGDSALYLCASSPGQGREKLFFGSGTQLSVL.

Details on this clone: Other DNA sequences from this sample encode an identical CDR3 as well. This rearrangement joins TRBV18 to TRBJ1-5; the D gene is possibly TRBD1 (5 bases). Between the trimmed V and J ends, which lost 3 bases and 3 bases, there was a span of 9 bases. The CDR3 loop spans 14 amino acids. CDR1 and CDR2 from the germline V gene are KGHSH and LQKENI. The CDR3 sequence is CASSPGTDNQPQHF. DNA for the CDR3: TGTGCCAGCTCACCTGGGACGGACAATCAGCCCCAGCATTTT.

The chain combines TRBV2 with TRBJ2-1, with D possibly matching TRBD2 (5 bases). This CDR3 region has 15 residues. Germline values: CDR1 SNHLY, CDR2 FYNNEI. The V gene lost 4 bases and the J gene lost 1 base, with 11 bases spanning the gap. The CDR3 spells CASSASSPSYNEQFF. CDR3 sequence (DNA): TGTGCCAGCAGTGCCTCTAGCCCGTCCTACAATGAGCAGTTCTTC.

J is TRBJ2-1 and V is TRBV10-3; a weak D match, TRBD1 (7 bases). Between the trimmed V and J ends, which lost 6 bases and 2 bases, there was a span of 14 bases. This CDR3 has 15 residues. In germline, CDR1 is ENHRY, CDR2 SYGVKD. As DNA, the CDR3 is TGTGCCATCAGGAACCAGGGGGGAACCTACAATGAGCAGTTCTTC. Its translation: CAIRNQGGTYNEQFF.

The chain couples TRBV13 to TRBJ2-5; D call uncertain. Trimming cost V 0 bases and J 2 bases, with 10 bases left between them. CDR1 is PRHDT, CDR2 FYEKMQ, per germline (reference sequence). The CDR3 loop spans 15 amino acids. The CDR3 DNA follows: TGTGCCAGCAGCTTAGGCCACGGCTGGCAAGAGACCCAGTACTTC. Protein: CASSLGHGWQETQYF.

This clone was seen just once. The chain is built from TRBV5-4 and TRBJ1-6; D perhaps matches TRBD1 (6 bases). This CDR3 comprises 14 residues. Between the trimmed V and J ends, which lost 2 bases and 8 bases, there was a span of 11 bases. The germline gives CDR1 SGHNT, CDR2 YYREEE (reference sequence). CDR3 DNA sequence: TGTGCCAGCAGCTTAGAGGGGGGATATTCACCCCTCCACTTT. This codes for CASSLEGGYSPLHF.

The rearrangement joins TRBV5-1 to TRBJ2-5; D remains ambiguous. CDR1 is SGHRS, CDR2 YFSETQ, per germline. Trimming took 0 bases from V and 2 from J, leaving 14 bases between them. CDR3 length: 16 residues. The CDR3 DNA is TGCGCCAGCAGCTTGGCGAAGCCGAGTGGACAAGAGACCCAGTACTTC. It is translated as CASSLAKPSGQETQYF.

The V gene is TRBV5-1, the J gene TRBJ2-1; 12 bases agree with TRBD2. J was trimmed by 8 bases and V by 0 bases; bases with no gene match: 6. CDR3 length equals 16 residues. Germline values: CDR1 SGHRS, CDR2 YFSETQ. The CDR3 sequence is CASSLGSSGGADEQFF. The CDR3 nucleotides are TGCGCCAGCAGCTTGGGTTCTAGCGGGGGGGCCGATGAGCAGTTCTTC.

The chain couples TRBV5-4 to TRBJ2-7; D is ambiguous. Germline CDR1 and CDR2: SGHNT and YYREEE (reference sequence). Deletions cut 1 base from V and 2 bases from J, with 16 bases between. The CDR3 extends over 16 amino acids. CDR3 amino acids: CASSLTGNARTYEQYF. The CDR3, as DNA: TGTGCCAGCAGCTTGACCGGCAATGCCAGAACCTACGAGCAGTACTTC.

V is TRBV2 and J is TRBJ2-7; D unresolved. Germline CDR1 reads SNHLY; CDR2 reads FYNNEI. V gave up 2 bases and J gave up 3 bases, with 11 bases separating them. This CDR3 spans 14 amino acids. CDR3 nucleotides: TGTGCCAGCAGTGAAATCGCAGCCAACTACGAGCAGTACTTC. Protein sequence: CASSEIAANYEQYF.

The rearrangement uses TRBV6-6 and TRBJ2-7; D gene uncertain. This CDR3 is 12 amino acids long. Germline V gene lookup returns CDR1 MNHNY and CDR2 SVGAGI (reference sequence). V gave up 8 bases and J gave up 3 bases, with 11 bases separating them. In DNA form, the CDR3 reads TGTGCCAGCGCCTCGAGCAACTACGAGCAGTACTTC. This gives the protein CASASSNYEQYF.